The next 22 T cell receptor beta chains were all read from a single sample in a study of metastatic and nonmetastatic thyroid tumors. Until they underwent thyroid surgery, no patient had received any treatment. TCRdb reanalyzed the PCR reads via MiXCR. There are approximately 12,000 clones in the sample; under 35% occur only once, and 15% to 20% lies in the top ten. What was sequenced was tumor tissue. The receptors come from a female donor with papillary thyroid cancer or a benign thyroid nodule (not recorded which). Some clones in this sample may be carry-over from other donors' samples.

The chain couples TRBV7-2 to TRBJ2-7; 7 bases fit TRBD1. Germline V lookup: CDR1 SGHTA, CDR2 FQGNSA. Trimming took 4 bases from V and 3 from J; bases not matched to a gene: 3. CDR3 length: 13 residues. CDR3 DNA: TGTGCCAGCAGCTATAGGGACAGCTACGAGCAGTACTTC. It encodes CASSYRDSYEQYF.

The chain employs TRBV6-1 and TRBJ2-7, with a possible D match to TRBD1 (6 bases). CDR1 MNHNS and CDR2 SASEGT come from the germline V gene. Trimming removed 8 bases from V and 4 bases from J, with 27 bases in between. The CDR3 contains 17 residues. The DNA for the CDR3 is TGTGCCAGCGGGGGACAAGTGTTCAAGAGGGGCCAATACGAGCAGTACTTC. This gives the protein CASGGQVFKRGQYEQYF.

This clone was seen a single time. This chain links TRBV18 with TRBJ2-5, with 8 bases lining up with TRBD1. This CDR3 contains 13 residues. Germline CDR1 KGHSH, CDR2 LQKENI. J lost 5 bases, V lost 6 bases, and 5 bases had no gene match. The CDR3 DNA reads as TGTGCCAGCTCGGGACAGGTGGACGAGACCCAGTACTTC. It is translated as CASSGQVDETQYF.

The sample holds a few counts of this clone. This chain connects TRBV2 to TRBJ2-3, with D perhaps matching TRBD2 (6 bases). V gave up 5 bases and J gave up 7 bases, with 10 bases separating them. The CDR3 is 12 amino acids. Germline CDR1 is SNHLY and CDR2 is FYNNEI. CDR3 in amino acids: CASSLSGYTQYF. The CDR3 nucleotides read TGTGCCAGCAGTCTTAGCGGATATACGCAGTATTTT.

The sample holds many counts of this clone. This chain uses TRBV12-5 with TRBJ2-3; the D is unclear. The CDR3 length is 14 residues. Trimming shortened V by 0 bases and J by 2 bases, and 6 bases separated the two germline ends. Germline values: CDR1 LGHNT, CDR2 FRNRAP. CDR3 sequence: CASGLVQTTDTQYF. DNA of the CDR3: TGTGCTAGTGGTTTGGTACAAACCACAGATACGCAGTATTTT.

This clone has at least ten counts. The chain has TRBV6-2 or TRBV6-3 and TRBJ1-5; 9 bases fit TRBD1. CDR1 and CDR2 (germline): MNHEY, SVGEGT. The CDR3 is made up of 19 amino acids. Unmatched junction bases numbered 16, after V lost 2 bases and J lost 5 bases. The CDR3 is CASSYRTGTGLIRDQPQHF. Written as DNA, the CDR3 is TGTGCCAGCAGTTACCGGACCGGGACAGGGCTAATACGCGATCAGCCCCAGCATTTT.

This clone showed up many times. The chain joins TRBV29-1 to TRBJ2-1; 14 bases fit TRBD2. The V gene's germline CDR1 is SQVTM and CDR2 ANQGSEA. Trimming removed 3 bases from V and 5 bases from J; junction bases left unmatched: 6. The CDR3 runs to 16 residues. The CDR3 DNA sequence: TGCAGCGTTGACGGGACTAGCGGGAGACTAAACAATGAGCAGTTCTTC. Translated: CSVDGTSGRLNNEQFF.

This clone has at least ten counts. The chain recombines TRBV9 with TRBJ1-2; 11 nucleotides match TRBD1. V was pared by 1 base and J by 6 bases, with 2 bases of the junction left unmatched. Germline assignment: CDR1 SGDLS and CDR2 YYNGEE. The CDR3 length is 14 residues. The CDR3 region has the DNA TGTGCCAGCAGCGTAAGGACAGGGGGCGATGGCTACACCTTC. It encodes CASSVRTGGDGYTF.

V and J are TRBV11-2 and TRBJ2-1, with 13 bases identical to TRBD2. Germline CDR1 is SGHAT and CDR2 is FQNNGV. Unmatched junction bases numbered 5, after V lost 5 bases and J lost 4 bases. This CDR3 spans 16 amino acids. CDR3 protein: CASSPPGLAGYNEQFF. The CDR3 DNA follows: TGTGCCAGCAGCCCTCCGGGACTAGCGGGATACAATGAGCAGTTCTTC.

J is TRBJ2-1 and V is TRBV11-1, with 9 bases fitting TRBD2. This CDR3 contains 18 residues. The J segment lost 4 bases and the V segment lost 0 bases, leaving 10 bases of the junction unmatched. Germline V gives CDR1 SGHAT, CDR2 FQDESV (reference sequence). The CDR3 spells CASSLASTLAGHYNEQFF. The CDR3 DNA follows: TGTGCCAGCAGCTTAGCATCCACCCTAGCGGGGCATTACAATGAGCAGTTCTTC.

This chain's CDR3 is CASGTGAYEQYF. CDR3 sequence (DNA): TGTGCCAGCGGGACAGGGGCCTACGAGCAGTACTTC. The gene calls are TRBV6-1 and TRBJ2-7, with 10 bases that match TRBD1. The CDR3 has 12 residues. Germline V gene lookup returns CDR1 MNHNS and CDR2 SASEGT. J was trimmed by 2 bases and V by 8 bases; bases with no gene match: 0.

This clone was detected many times. V and J are TRBV6-1 and TRBJ1-5; the D gene is possibly TRBD1 (6 bases). V lost 7 bases to trimming and J lost 9 bases, with 22 bases between them. The germline V gene encodes CDR1 MNHNS and CDR2 SASEGT. The CDR3 totals 15 residues. In DNA form, the CDR3 reads TGTGCCAGCATTACCGGACAGCCATGGAGTTGGCCCCAGCATTTT. Translating gives CASITGQPWSWPQHF.

Relative to its sample, this clone is medium-sized. This chain joins TRBV5-8 and TRBJ2-5, with a possible D match to TRBD2 (7 bases). The length of the CDR3 is 16 residues. Germline values: CDR1 SGHTS, CDR2 YDEGEE. Trimming took 4 bases from V and 3 from J, leaving 19 bases between them. The DNA of the CDR3 is TGTGCCAGCAGCCCAGCGGGACACCCCGGGGAAGAGACCCAGTACTTC. It translates to CASSPAGHPGEETQYF.

This clone has only a few counts. V usage is TRBV27 and J usage is TRBJ1-6, with 7 nucleotides matching TRBD1. The CDR3 sequence is 15 residues long. The junction had 2 bases not matched to a gene; V was cut back by 2 bases and J by 4 bases. Germline V CDR1 and CDR2: MNHEY, SMNVEV (reference sequence). CDR3 residues: CASSLKQGYNSPLHF. CDR3 bases: TGTGCCAGCAGTTTAAAACAGGGGTATAATTCACCCCTCCACTTT.

This clone has a count of ten or more. This chain links TRBV5-1 with TRBJ1-1, with TRBD1 matching 8 bases. The junction had 6 bases not matched to a gene; V was cut back by 1 base and J by 4 bases. This CDR3 has 15 residues. Germline CDR1 SGHRS, CDR2 YFSETQ. This chain's CDR3 is CASSLLGQGGTEAFF. CDR3 nucleotide sequence: TGCGCCAGCAGCTTGTTAGGACAGGGAGGCACTGAAGCTTTCTTT.

This clone came up many times. It may be a read error: a sequence one base away is much more abundant. V usage is TRBV25-1 and J usage is TRBJ2-5; D possibly uses TRBD1 or TRBD2 (6 bases each). Per germline, CDR1 MGHDK and CDR2 SYGVNS. The germline V and J ends were trimmed by 8 bases and 5 bases, with 15 bases remaining between them. This CDR3 contains 13 residues. DNA for the CDR3: TGTGCCAGCGGTTCGGGGGCGCGGGAGACCCAGTACTTC. This translates into CASGSGARETQYF.

The genes are TRBV12-3 or TRBV12-4 and TRBJ2-7; a possible D gene is TRBD2 (6 bases). V was clipped by 5 bases and J by 2 bases, with 13 bases between them. The CDR3 length is 14 residues. CDR3 DNA sequence: TGTGCCAGCAGTCCGGGGACTGCAACCTACGAGCAGTACTTC. Protein: CASSPGTATYEQYF.

This clone has more than one count but fewer than ten. V usage is TRBV7-6 and J usage is TRBJ2-7, with TRBD2 as a possible D gene (5 bases). This CDR3 comprises 11 residues. V lost 4 bases to trimming and J lost 6 bases, with 7 bases between them. Germline CDR1 is SGHVS and CDR2 is FNYEAQ. The CDR3 nucleotides read TGTGCCAGCAGCTCAGGAGGCGAGCAGTACTTC. The encoded protein is CASSSGGEQYF.

This clone was counted ten times or more. This rearrangement joins TRBV19 to TRBJ2-7; D is possibly TRBD2 (6 bases). This CDR3 spans 13 amino acids. The ends were cut back, 5 bases at V and 6 bases at J, with 14 bases in the middle. Germline V gene lookup returns CDR1 LNHDA and CDR2 SQIVND (reference sequence). The CDR3 DNA follows: TGTGCCAGTAGTGTCCGAACCGGGGGCGAGCAGTACTTC. Translating gives CASSVRTGGEQYF. The variable domain in full, completed from reference TRBV19 and TRBJ2-7, reads DGGITQSPKYLFRKEGQNVTLSCEQNLNHDAMYWYRQDPGQGLRLIYYSQIVNDFQKGDIAEGYSVSREKKESFPLTVTSAQKNPTAFYLCASSVRTGGEQYFGPGTRLTVT.

The chain uses TRBV27 and TRBJ1-6, with TRBD1 matching over 9 bases. The V segment lost 3 bases and the J segment 10 bases; nucleotides outside the gene matches: 7. Germline V gene sequence: CDR1 MNHEY, CDR2 SMNVEV (reference sequence). The CDR3 has 15 residues. Here the CDR3 reads CASSLDRGPGSPLHF. In DNA, the CDR3 is TGTGCCAGCAGTTTGGACAGGGGCCCTGGGTCACCCCTCCACTTT.

Regarding this clone: One junction end disagrees with the germline gene, perhaps due to a read error. J is TRBJ1-2 and V is TRBV6-1; 8 bases map to TRBD1. The CDR3 spans 13 residues. The germline gives CDR1 MNHNS, CDR2 SASEGT. CDR3 DNA sequence: TGTGCCAGCAGCGAAGACAGGGGAACTGGCTACACCTTC. Protein: CASSEDRGTGYTF.

Many counts were recorded for this clone. The chain is built from TRBV27 and TRBJ2-5; 7 nucleotides agree with TRBD2. Looked up from germline, CDR1 is MNHEY and CDR2 is SMNVEV (reference sequence). This CDR3 has 15 amino acids. Trimming cost V 5 bases and J 5 bases; bases outside gene matches: 11. CDR3 sequence reads: CASSEWGGLGETQYF. The CDR3, as DNA: TGTGCCAGCAGTGAGTGGGGGGGATTAGGGGAGACCCAGTACTTC.